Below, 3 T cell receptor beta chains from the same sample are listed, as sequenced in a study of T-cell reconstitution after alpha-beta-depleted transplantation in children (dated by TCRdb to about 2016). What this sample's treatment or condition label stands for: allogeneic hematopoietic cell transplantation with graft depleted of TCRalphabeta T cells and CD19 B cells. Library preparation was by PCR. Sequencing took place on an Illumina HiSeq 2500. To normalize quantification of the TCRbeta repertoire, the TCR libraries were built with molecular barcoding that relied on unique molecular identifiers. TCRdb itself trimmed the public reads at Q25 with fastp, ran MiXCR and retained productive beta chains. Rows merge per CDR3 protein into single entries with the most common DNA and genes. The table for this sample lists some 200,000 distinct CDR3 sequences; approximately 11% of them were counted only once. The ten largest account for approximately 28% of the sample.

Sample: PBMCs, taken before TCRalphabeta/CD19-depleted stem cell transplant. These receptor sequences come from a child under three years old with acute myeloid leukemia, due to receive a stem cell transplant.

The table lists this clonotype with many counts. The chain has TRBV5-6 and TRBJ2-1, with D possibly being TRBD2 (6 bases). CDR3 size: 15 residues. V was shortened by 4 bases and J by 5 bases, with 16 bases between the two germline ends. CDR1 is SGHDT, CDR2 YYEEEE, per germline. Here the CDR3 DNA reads TGTGCCAGCAGCAATCGGGGGACCCGTCACAATGAGCAGTTCTTC. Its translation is CASSNRGTRHNEQFF.

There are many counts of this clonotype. CDR3 amino acids: CSARGERGISYEQYF. CDR3 nucleotide sequence: TGCAGTGCTAGAGGAGAAAGGGGAATCTCCTACGAGCAGTACTTC. The chain uses TRBV20-1 and TRBJ2-7, with TRBD1 as a possible D gene (5 bases). V was shortened by 1 base and J by 0 bases, with 13 bases between the two germline ends. The CDR3 is 15 amino acids. Germline values: CDR1 DFQATT, CDR2 SNEGSKA (reference sequence).

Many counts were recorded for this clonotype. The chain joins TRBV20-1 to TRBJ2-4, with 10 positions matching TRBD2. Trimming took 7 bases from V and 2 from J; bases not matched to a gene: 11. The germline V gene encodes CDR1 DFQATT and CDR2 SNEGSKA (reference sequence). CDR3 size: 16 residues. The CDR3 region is CSVGAGGPGTKNIQYF. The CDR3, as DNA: TGCAGTGTCGGAGCGGGAGGGCCCGGGACCAAAAACATTCAGTACTTC.